This T cell receptor beta chain was documented in a study of regulatory T cells in long-lasting Graves disease. Whole-study findings and limits: There were preferences for TRBV28, TRBJ1-2 and TRBJ2-5 in persistent disease. Patients with persistent Graves' had lower TCR diversity than newly diagnosed patients.

V was pared by 6 bases and J by 7 bases, with 10 bases of the junction left unmatched. In germline, CDR1 is LNHDA, CDR2 SQIVND (reference sequence). The CDR3 is made up of 15 amino acids. Both iRepertoire HTBI primers and Arm-PCR of CDR3 regions were used to build the TCR beta libraries. MiXCR, applied by TCRdb to the multiplex PCR reads, yields one record per CDR3 protein. The sample consists of about 530,000 distinct CDR3 sequences, 15% to 20% of them appearing once. This clonotype was picked up a small number of times. What it binds is not known. Stated time point: newly diagnosed GD, antithyroid drugs for less than 3 months. Preparation of the TCR library used RNA extracted from PBMCs. Roughly 8.6 milliliters of peripheral blood were drawn into EDTA tubes. This sample was also put to use in a study of T cells in Graves' hyperthyroidism and ophthalmopathy. Turning to that study: Patients aged 18 to 65 had newly diagnosed hyperthyroidism that had lasted under 2 months.

The input for sequencing was peripheral blood mononuclear cells (PBMCs), taken at new diagnosis, from a patient treated with antithyroid drugs. V is TRBV19 and J is TRBJ2-1, with TRBD2 identical over 9 bases. The TCR sequence derives from a woman aged 35-65 years with Graves disease. The CDR3 is CASRPLAGPRNEQFF. CDR3 nucleotides: TGTGCCAGTAGACCCCTAGCGGGGCCCCGAAATGAGCAGTTCTTC. Full variable domain (outside the CDR3, taken from reference TRBV19 and TRBJ2-1): DGGITQSPKYLFRKEGQNVTLSCEQNLNHDAMYWYRQDPGQGLRLIYYSQIVNDFQKGDIAEGYSVSREKKESFPLTVTSAQKNPTAFYLCASRPLAGPRNEQFFGPGTRLTVL.